The T cell receptor (beta chain) described here comes from a study of T cell responses to AZD1222 COVID-19 vaccine. This clone was seen once. Its antigen is not known. Study findings and constraints: The repertoires were collected only after the peak T cell response. Spike-specific TCR breadth and depth went up after people got two AZD1222 doses. Targeting of unmutated variant regions was reportedly seen in nearly half of spike-specific TCRs.

Pooled in the analysis were second doses at about 4 or about 12 weeks. Clones were read by immunoSEQ multiplex PCR, and TCRdb kept only the in-frame ones, dropping some. The data show around 80,000 clones, 83% seen once. This CDR3 spans 15 amino acids. V was clipped by 3 bases and J by 3 bases, with 14 bases between them. Germline V gene lookup returns CDR1 SGHRS and CDR2 YFSETQ. The sample in question was peripheral blood, obtained 28 days after the second AZD1222 dose. The sequence was obtained from an adult who received the AZD1222 COVID-19 vaccine. The chain has TRBV5-1 and TRBJ2-3; TRBD2 might be the D (6 bases). CDR3 loop: CASSWGGRGTDTQYF. The CDR3 bases are TGCGCCAGCAGCTGGGGTGGACGGGGGACAGATACGCAGTATTTT.